One and the same sample provided the 26 T cell receptor beta chains below, sequenced in a study of cytomegalovirus exposure and HLA in healthy donors. Vbeta (60) and Jbeta (13) primers were used in the PCR. The repertoire was sequenced with immunoSEQ multiplex PCR; TCRdb's copy has only in-frame clones and lacks some. The sample has about 93,000 clones; approximately 60% are singletons. Sequencing used PBMCs. The receptors were gathered from a boy younger than 18 in good health and CMV-seropositive.

This chain uses TRBV6-1 with TRBJ1-1; D remains unclear. Germline CDR1 is MNHNS and CDR2 is SASEGT. The V end was cut by 10 bases, the J end by 5 bases, with 23 bases between. There are 15 residues in the CDR3. The CDR3 sequence: CANSRLAGGVTEAFF. In DNA, the CDR3 is TGTGCCAACAGCCGTTTGGCGGGAGGAGTTACTGAAGCTTTCTTT.

A few counts support this clone. This chain uses TRBV5-1 with TRBJ1-1; TRBD1 might be the D (5 bases). V was trimmed by 4 bases and J by 4 bases, leaving 17 bases between them. The CDR3 is 15 residues long. Germline V lookup: CDR1 SGHRS, CDR2 YFSETQ. The CDR3, as DNA: TGCGCCAGCAGCCCCTCAGGGCTCCAAGGCACTGAAGCTTTCTTT. The encoded protein is CASSPSGLQGTEAFF.

A note on this clone: The same CDR3 is also encoded by other DNA sequences in this sample. This sequence joins TRBV11-2 and TRBJ2-3; 9 bases fit TRBD2. The CDR3 is 15 amino acids. Per the germline V gene, CDR1 is SGHAT and CDR2 is FQNNGV. J was trimmed by 4 bases and V by 5 bases; bases with no gene match: 7. CDR3 nucleotide sequence: TGTGCCAGCAGCCATAGCGGCGGGGGGGCAGATACGCAGTATTTT. Translation: CASSHSGGGADTQYF.

The CDR3 DNA follows: TGTGCTAGTGGCCCCCCAGCCTGGGCAGAGGGCTATGGCTACACCTTC. It encodes CASGPPAWAEGYGYTF. V gene TRBV12-5 combines with J gene TRBJ1-2; D ambiguous. V lost 6 bases and J 4 bases, leaving 21 bases between the germline ends. The CDR3 consists of 16 residues. Per the germline V gene, CDR1 is LGHNT and CDR2 is FRNRAP.

The chain is built from TRBV5-6 and TRBJ1-1; 7 bases agree with TRBD1. From germline, CDR1 is SGHDT and CDR2 YYEEEE. V gave up 0 bases and J gave up 11 bases; unmatched junction bases: 7. The CDR3 runs 13 residues. This CDR3 is CASSLAGDRTAFF. CDR3 DNA: TGTGCCAGCAGCTTGGCCGGGGACAGAACGGCTTTCTTT.

V is TRBV7-2 and J is TRBJ1-2, with 11 nucleotides matching TRBD1. Germline V gene sequence: CDR1 SGHTA, CDR2 FQGNSA. J was trimmed by 7 bases and V by 3 bases; bases with no gene match: 7. The CDR3 consists of 15 residues. In DNA, the CDR3 is TGTGCCAGCAGCTTTGGACAGGGGGCTGGGGTTGGCTACACCTTC. Its translation: CASSFGQGAGVGYTF. Full variable domain (remainder filled in from reference TRBV7-2 and TRBJ1-2): GAGVSQSPSNKVTEKGKDVELRCDPISGHTALYWYRQSLGQGLEFLIYFQGNSAPDKSGLPSDRFSAERTGGSVSTLTIQRTQQEDSAVYLCASSFGQGAGVGYTFGSGTRLTVV.

The genes are TRBV19 and TRBJ1-1; unclear D gene. CDR1 and CDR2 from the germline V gene are LNHDA and SQIVND (reference sequence). The CDR3 is made up of 13 amino acids. V was pared by 5 bases and J by 1 base, with 8 bases between. Written as DNA, the CDR3 is TGTGCCAGTAGTTTAACAAGGAACACTGAAGCTTTCTTT. As protein: CASSLTRNTEAFF.

The chain uses TRBV6-1 and TRBJ2-1; D is possibly TRBD2 (6 bases). The CDR3 loop spans 14 amino acids. Germline V gene sequence: CDR1 MNHNS, CDR2 SASEGT. CDR3 nucleotides: TGTGCGCCAAAGGTGGAGGGCTGGAGGAATGAGCAGTTCTTC. Protein sequence: CAPKVEGWRNEQFF.

The chain links TRBV30 to TRBJ2-3; D might be TRBD1 (5 bases). The V end lost 2 bases, the J end lost 2 bases, and 14 bases lay between the germline ends. Germline assignment: CDR1 GTSNPN and CDR2 SVGIG (reference sequence). CDR3 length: 15 residues. Here the CDR3 DNA reads TGTGCCTGGAGTCGGCAGGGATTAGCCACAGATACGCAGTATTTT. This sequence encodes CAWSRQGLATDTQYF.

V is TRBV10-2 and J is TRBJ1-1; D is perhaps TRBD1 (5 bases). Germline CDR1 is WSHSY and CDR2 is SAAADI. The CDR3 totals 16 residues. V was clipped by 0 bases and J by 6 bases, with 17 bases between them. The CDR3: CASSESRGFASAEAFF. CDR3 nucleotide sequence: TGCGCCAGCAGTGAGTCTAGGGGATTCGCCAGTGCTGAAGCTTTCTTT.

V usage is TRBV6-1 and J usage is TRBJ1-2; TRBD1 is a possible D gene (5 bases). Trimming removed 8 bases from V and 4 bases from J, with 20 bases in between. Germline CDR1 is MNHNS and CDR2 is SASEGT. This CDR3 comprises 15 residues. The chain's CDR3 is CASWGGREKVYGYTF. Here the CDR3 DNA reads TGTGCCAGCTGGGGGGGGAGGGAGAAGGTCTATGGCTACACCTTC.

The chain recombines TRBV5-1 with TRBJ1-1, with a tentative D call TRBD1 (6 bases). CDR1 is SGHRS and CDR2 is YFSETQ in the germline V gene. V dropped 2 bases and J dropped 4 bases, with 12 bases sitting between them. CDR3 length equals 14 residues. The CDR3 here is CASSLQGHGTEAFF. The CDR3 DNA follows: TGCGCCAGCAGCTTACAGGGTCATGGCACTGAAGCTTTCTTT. Full variable domain (outside the CDR3, taken from reference TRBV5-1 and TRBJ1-1): KAGVTQTPRYLIKTRGQQVTLSCSPISGHRSVSWYQQTPGQGLQFLFEYFSETQRNKGNFPGRFSGRQFSNSRSEMNVSTLELGDSALYLCASSLQGHGTEAFFGQGTRLTVV.

This chain uses TRBV25-1 with TRBJ2-7; D unclear. Per the germline V gene, CDR1 is MGHDK and CDR2 is SYGVNS. CDR3 size: 12 residues. V was clipped by 4 bases and J by 2 bases, with 6 bases between them. The CDR3 DNA sequence: TGTGCCAGCAGTGTAACTCCCTACGAGCAGTACTTC. Protein sequence: CASSVTPYEQYF.

The chain couples TRBV15 to TRBJ1-5, with a tentative D call TRBD1 (5 bases). This CDR3 is built from 17 residues. Germline V gene data show CDR1 as LNHNV and CDR2 as YYDKDF (reference sequence). The V end was cut by 0 bases, the J end by 4 bases, with 16 bases between. CDR3 nucleotides: TGTGCCACCAGCAGAGAATGGGGGGGGGTTTCAAATCAGCCCCAGCATTTT. Protein sequence: CATSREWGGVSNQPQHF.

J is TRBJ2-3 and V is TRBV2; D is ambiguous. Germline loops: CDR1 SNHLY, CDR2 FYNNEI. Deletions cut 5 bases from V and 2 bases from J, with 5 bases between. This CDR3 contains 12 residues. Here the CDR3 DNA reads TGTGCCAGCAGTTTTCACACAGATACGCAGTATTTT. Residues: CASSFHTDTQYF.

The V call is TRBV6-6, the J call TRBJ1-3; unclear D gene. The V end was cut by 2 bases, the J end by 0 bases, with 8 bases between. Germline V gene lookup returns CDR1 MNHNY and CDR2 SVGAGI (reference sequence). The CDR3 is made up of 15 amino acids. The CDR3 loop is CASSYGLPSGNTIYF. For the CDR3, the DNA is TGTGCCAGCAGTTACGGCCTTCCCTCTGGAAACACCATATATTTT.

V gene TRBV7-2 combines with J gene TRBJ2-2; TRBD2 aligns across 12 bases. There are 17 residues in the CDR3. In germline, CDR1 is SGHTA, CDR2 FQGNSA. The V segment lost 5 bases and the J segment 5 bases; nucleotides outside the gene matches: 9. CDR3 sequence (DNA): TGTGCCAGCAGCGAGAGACTAGCGGGAGCGGTGACCGGGGAGCTGTTTTTT. This encodes CASSERLAGAVTGELFF.

V and J are TRBV19 and TRBJ2-7; 7 bases match TRBD2. CDR1 LNHDA and CDR2 SQIVND come from the germline V gene (reference sequence). CDR3 length: 15 residues. Trimming took 4 bases from V and 6 from J; bases not matched to a gene: 12. The CDR3 loop is CASSTLPGLVVEQYF. DNA for the CDR3: TGTGCCAGTAGTACCCTCCCCGGACTAGTAGTCGAGCAGTACTTC.

The rearrangement joins TRBV13 to TRBJ2-7, with 8 bases matching TRBD1. CDR3 size: 18 residues. V lost 2 bases, J lost 0 bases, and 12 bases stayed unmatched. Per the germline V gene, CDR1 is PRHDT and CDR2 is FYEKMQ (reference sequence). The CDR3 nucleotides are TGTGCCAGCAGCTTACGACAGGGGACGCCATTTAGCTCCTACGAGCAGTACTTC. It is translated as CASSLRQGTPFSSYEQYF. Complete variable domain (other parts from reference TRBV13 and TRBJ2-7): AAGVIQSPRHLIKEKRETATLKCYPIPRHDTVYWYQQGPGQDPQFLISFYEKMQSDKGSIPDRFSAQQFSDYHSELNMSSLELGDSALYFCASSLRQGTPFSSYEQYFGPGTRLTVT.

For the CDR3, the DNA is TGCAGTGCTCAGGGCACAGATACGCAGTATTTT. Its protein is CSAQGTDTQYF. This chain connects TRBV20-1 to TRBJ2-3, with D hard to call. Trimming pared 5 bases from V and 1 base from J, leaving 4 bases between. Germline lookup yields CDR1 DFQATT and CDR2 SNEGSKA (reference sequence). The length of the CDR3 is 11 residues.

The CDR3 sequence is CASSGHLGNQPQHF. CDR3 coding DNA: TGTGCCAGCAGCGGACACTTGGGGAATCAGCCCCAGCATTTT. The rearrangement joins TRBV7-9 to TRBJ1-5; tentatively, D is TRBD1 (5 bases). The germline gives CDR1 SEHNR, CDR2 FQNEAQ (reference sequence). Trimming shortened V by 5 bases and J by 4 bases, and 12 bases separated the two germline ends. There are 14 residues in the CDR3.

This clone occurred a few times. The V gene is TRBV6-1, the J gene TRBJ2-1, with TRBD2 identical over 7 bases. The germline CDR1 and CDR2 sequences are MNHNS and SASEGT. V lost 7 bases to trimming and J lost 6 bases; unmatched junction nucleotides: 9. The CDR3 is made up of 14 amino acids. The CDR3 here is CASNDFWGGNEQFF. The CDR3 DNA is TGTGCCAGCAATGATTTCTGGGGGGGCAATGAGCAGTTCTTC.

This clone appeared once. The J gene is TRBJ1-5, the V gene TRBV29-1; 7 bases line up with TRBD1. The germline V gene encodes CDR1 SQVTM and CDR2 ANQGSEA. The CDR3 runs to 15 residues. V dropped 6 bases and J dropped 3; count of bases not matched to a gene: 11. CDR3: CSVTLDRLSNQPQHF. CDR3 DNA: TGCAGCGTCACTTTGGACAGGTTATCCAATCAGCCCCAGCATTTT.

This rearrangement joins TRBV5-6 to TRBJ2-1; possibly TRBD2 for D (6 bases). CDR3 length: 17 residues. The V gene's germline CDR1 is SGHDT and CDR2 YYEEEE. V lost 0 bases and J lost 7, with 20 bases in between. In nucleotides, the CDR3 is TGTGCCAGCAGCTTGGTAGTGGGGGGAGGAGTGGTAAATGAGCAGTTCTTC. Translated: CASSLVVGGGVVNEQFF. The complete variable domain, with remaining parts taken from reference TRBV5-6 and TRBJ2-1, reads DAGVTQSPTHLIKTRGQQVTLRCSPKSGHDTVSWYQQALGQGPQFIFQYYEEEERQRGNFPDRFSGHQFPNYSSELNVNALLLGDSALYLCASSLVVGGGVVNEQFFGPGTRLTVL.

This chain links TRBV2 with TRBJ1-1, with 9 positions matching TRBD1. CDR3 length equals 17 residues. Germline V gene data show CDR1 as SNHLY and CDR2 as FYNNEI. V gave up 8 bases and J gave up 0 bases; unmatched junction bases: 13. The CDR3 here is CASLRLPGQGMNTEAFF. As DNA, the CDR3 is TGTGCCAGCCTACGTCTGCCAGGACAGGGGATGAACACTGAAGCTTTCTTT.

The table lists this clone with a count of one. The V gene is TRBV5-1, the J gene TRBJ1-2; maybe TRBD1 (6 bases). CDR1 and CDR2 (germline): SGHRS, YFSETQ. The CDR3 is 14 residues long. The ends were cut back, 3 bases at V and 5 bases at J, with 14 bases in the middle. CDR3 sequence reads: CASSSPGQLYGYTF. For the CDR3, the DNA is TGCGCCAGCAGCTCACCGGGACAACTATATGGCTACACCTTC.